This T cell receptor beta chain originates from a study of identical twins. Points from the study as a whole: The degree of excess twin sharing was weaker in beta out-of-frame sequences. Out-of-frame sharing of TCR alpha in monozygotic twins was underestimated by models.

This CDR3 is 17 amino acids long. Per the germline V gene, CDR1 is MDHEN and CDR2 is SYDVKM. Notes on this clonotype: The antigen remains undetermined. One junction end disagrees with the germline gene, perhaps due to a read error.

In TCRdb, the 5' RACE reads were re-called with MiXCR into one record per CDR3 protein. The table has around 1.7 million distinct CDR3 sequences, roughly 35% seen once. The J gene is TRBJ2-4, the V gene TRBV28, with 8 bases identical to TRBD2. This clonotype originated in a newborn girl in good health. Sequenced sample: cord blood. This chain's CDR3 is CASSLYRGREAKNVQYF. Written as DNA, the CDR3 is TGTGCCAGCAGTCTCTATCGGGGGCGGGAGGCCAAAAACGTTCAGTACTTC. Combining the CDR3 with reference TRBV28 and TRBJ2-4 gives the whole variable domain DVKVTQSSRYLVKRTGEKVFLECVQDMDHENMFWYRQDPGLGLRLIYFSYDVKMKEKGDIPEGYSVSREKKERFSLILESASTNQTSMYLCASSLYRGREAKNVQYFGAGTRLSVL.